The 2 T cell receptor beta chains below all came from one sample that was sequenced in a study of T-cell reconstitution after alpha-beta-depleted transplantation in children. Preparation of the TCRbeta library was carried out with unique molecular identifiers. Via MiXCR, TCRdb re-called the PCR reads, giving one row per CDR3 protein. The sample holds about 420,000 distinct CDR3 sequences, 15% to 20% seen once. The material sequenced was PBMCs, mostly from graft donor cells, taken 360 days after TCRalphabeta/CD19-depleted stem cell transplant. The receptors were gathered from a boy under two years old who had a stem cell transplant for Wiskott-Aldrich syndrome, so the T cells may come from the graft donor.

The chain combines TRBV7-8 with TRBJ2-7, with D unclear. The CDR3 is made up of 13 amino acids. V lost 0 bases, J lost 3 bases, and 6 bases lay in between. CDR1 and CDR2 (germline): SGHVS, FQNEAQ. Here the CDR3 reads CASSLALDYEQYF. For the CDR3, the DNA is TGTGCCAGCAGCTTAGCCTTGGACTACGAGCAGTACTTC.

This sequence joins TRBV30 and TRBJ2-3, with D possibly matching TRBD1 (6 bases). The CDR3 is 11 amino acids. Trimming cost V 3 bases and J 5 bases, with 6 bases left between them. CDR1 is GTSNPN, CDR2 SVGIG, per germline (reference sequence). CDR3 sequence reads: CAWRDRDTQYF. The CDR3 DNA sequence: TGTGCCTGGAGGGACAGAGATACGCAGTATTTT.